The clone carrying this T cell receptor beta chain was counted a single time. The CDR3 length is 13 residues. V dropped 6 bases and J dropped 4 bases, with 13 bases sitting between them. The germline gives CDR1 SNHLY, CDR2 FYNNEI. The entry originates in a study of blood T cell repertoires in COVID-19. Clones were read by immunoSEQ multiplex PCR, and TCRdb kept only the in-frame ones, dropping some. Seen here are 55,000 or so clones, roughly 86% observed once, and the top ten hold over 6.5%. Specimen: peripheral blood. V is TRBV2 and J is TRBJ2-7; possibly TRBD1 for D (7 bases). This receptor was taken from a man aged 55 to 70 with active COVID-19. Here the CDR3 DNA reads TGTGCCAGCAGGGAGGGGGCGCCGTACGAGCAGTACTTC. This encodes CASREGAPYEQYF.